The rows below give T cell receptor beta chains drawn from one sample of a study of T cell repertoires in cytomegalovirus infection. No antigen has been identified for these receptors. Each CDR3 protein is one row after TCRdb ran MiXCR on the reads. The sample has about 900,000 distinct CDR3 sequences, more than 25% seen once. The sample in question was cultured CD8+ T cells from PBMCs, obtained from culture after CMV antigen stimulation. These receptors were obtained from a human donor in good health (CMV status not recorded). Some clones in this sample may be carry-over from other donors' samples. The CDR3 runs from the conserved cysteine through the conserved F or W. The order of the fields is V gene, CDR3 length, clone size, J gene, D gene, CDR3 protein, CDR3 DNA. The D gene is left open where the match is weak. Size tells how often a clone was seen (once, few, many) or the class of an expanded clone, and some rows leave it out.

TRBV5-6	14	-	TRBJ2-1	TRBD2	CANSLSGTYNEQFF	TGTGCCAACAGCTTGAGCGGGACGTACAATGAGCAGTTCTTC
TRBV7-6	13	many	TRBJ2-3	TRBD2	CASSLGRDYEQYF	TGTGCCAGCAGCTTGGGCCGGGACTACGAACAGTATTTT
TRBV20-1	14	-	TRBJ1-5	TRBD1	CSALGQGSYQPQHF	TGCAGTGCTCTAGGACAGGGTAGTTATCAGCCCCAGCATTTT
TRBV7-8	13	many	TRBJ2-1	-	CASSPRGYNEQFF	TGTGCCAGCAGCCCCAGGGGATACAATGAGCAGTTCTTC
TRBV7-2	12	many	TRBJ2-3	-	CATTSSTDTQYF	TGTGCTACTACCTCCAGCACAGATACGCAGTATTTT
TRBV7-8	15	-	TRBJ2-1	-	CASSLEDREDNEQFF	TGTGCCAGCAGCTTAGAAGACAGGGAGGACAATGAGCAGTTCTTC
TRBV19	16	-	TRBJ1-1	TRBD1	CASSARDRGSGTEAFF	TGTGCCAGTAGTGCCCGGGACAGGGGGAGTGGCACTGAAGCTTTCTTT
TRBV25-1	15	-	TRBJ2-2	-	CASSEPGFNTGELFF	TGTGCCAGCAGTGAACCAGGCTTTAACACCGGGGAGCTGTTTTTT
TRBV25-1	15	-	TRBJ2-1	TRBD2	CASRGLAGGYNEQFF	TGTGCCAGCAGGGGACTAGCGGGGGGCTACAATGAGCAGTTCTTC
TRBV7-8	18	many	TRBJ2-3	-	CASSLEPNWEGGADTQYF	TGTGCCAGCAGCTTAGAACCCAACTGGGAGGGGGGTGCAGATACGCAGTATTTT
TRBV29-1	13	-	TRBJ2-3	TRBD1	CSVKRGGPDTQYF	TGCAGCGTTAAGAGAGGGGGCCCTGATACGCAGTATTTT
TRBV7-6	14	-	TRBJ1-1	-	CASSLVVGRAEAFF	TGTGCCAGCAGCTTAGTGGTAGGGCGGGCTGAAGCTTTCTTT
TRBV20-1	16	-	TRBJ1-1	TRBD1	CSARDSDREGDGMAFF	TGCAGTGCTAGAGATAGTGACAGGGAGGGTGACGGGATGGCTTTCTTT
TRBV7-9	15	few	TRBJ1-1	-	CASSIGQGPNTEAFF	TGTGCCAGCAGCATAGGTCAGGGGCCGAACACTGAAGCTTTCTTT
TRBV7-6	15	many	TRBJ2-2	-	CASSLVVGNTGELFF	TGTGCCAGCAGCTTAGTGGTCGGGAATACCGGGGAGCTGTTTTTT
TRBV20-1	13	-	TRBJ2-7	-	CSASEGRRGEQYF	TGCAGTGCTAGTGAGGGAAGGAGAGGCGAGCAGTACTTC
TRBV7-9	12	many	TRBJ1-2	-	CASSLGGGGYTF	TGTGCCAGCAGCTTAGGCGGGGGTGGCTACACCTTC
TRBV6-5	13	-	TRBJ1-1	-	CASSSRWAREAFF	TGTGCCAGCAGTTCTCGGTGGGCCCGAGAAGCTTTCTTT
TRBV6-2/TRBV6-3	13	few	TRBJ1-1	-	CASSYLGADEAFF	TGTGCCAGCAGTTACTTGGGGGCTGATGAAGCTTTCTTT
TRBV18	16	-	TRBJ2-3	-	CASSPRDTRRTDTQYF	TGTGCCAGCTCACCAAGGGACACACGACGCACAGATACGCAGTATTTT
TRBV4-2	16	-	TRBJ2-1	TRBD1	CVSSQILGQLYNEQFF	TGTGTCAGCAGCCAGATCCTGGGACAGCTCTACAATGAGCAGTTCTTC
TRBV2	18	-	TRBJ2-3	TRBD2	CATPLEGAGGRSTDTQYF	TGTGCCACCCCCCTGGAAGGAGCGGGGGGGCGTAGCACAGATACGCAGTATTTT
TRBV11-2	16	many	TRBJ2-5	-	CASSLGISGGKETQYF	TGTGCCAGCAGCTTAGGTATTAGCGGTGGAAAAGAGACCCAGTACTTC
TRBV7-8	14	-	TRBJ1-5	-	CASSPRAVNGPQHF	TGTGCCAGCAGCCCCCGGGCAGTCAACGGGCCCCAGCATTTT